This TCR beta chain is drawn from a study of blood T cell repertoires in COVID-19. Study-level information: PBMCs, B-cell-depleted T cells, or T cells were the source of the cDNA or gDNA that made up the material.

Authors' processing steps: Amplification with reference gene primers provided the estimates of nucleated cell counts. Only in-frame clones appear in the TCRdb table, and some are missing; sequencing was by immunoSEQ multiplex PCR. That table gives V, J and clone size, and the DNA gave D and trimming. This table has around 200,000 clones, around 90% appearing once. Trimming left V 5 bases short and J 10 bases short, with 12 bases between. The germline V gene has CDR1 SGHAT and CDR2 FQNNGV. The CDR3 is 12 amino acids. This receptor was taken from a man aged 40-55 years with acute or convalescent COVID-19. This sequence joins TRBV11-2 and TRBJ2-1, with D perhaps TRBD2 (5 bases). The sequenced material came from peripheral blood. Here the CDR3 reads CASSRGLGEQFF. Written as DNA, the CDR3 is TGTGCCAGCAGCCGAGGGCTCGGGGAGCAGTTCTTC. The whole variable domain, filled in from reference TRBV11-2 and TRBJ2-1, reads EAGVAQSPRYKIIEKRQSVAFWCNPISGHATLYWYQQILGQGPKLLIQFQNNGVVDDSQLPKDRFSAERLKGVDSTLKIQPAKLEDSAVYLCASSRGLGEQFFGPGTRLTVL.